Listed here are 2 T cell receptor beta chains from one sample, sequenced in a study of cytomegalovirus exposure and HLA in healthy donors. PCR involved 60 Vbeta and 13 Jbeta primers. Profiled with immunoSEQ multiplex PCR; TCRdb holds only in-frame clones, not every one. This sample has about 170,000 clones; approximately 65% occur once, and the top ten carry 2.5% to 3%. The specimen was PBMCs. The receptor source for this set is a man in his forties or fifties in good health and CMV-seronegative.

This clone has a handful of counts. This chain joins TRBV6-1 and TRBJ2-7, with 8 bases fitting TRBD1. The CDR3 totals 18 residues. J lost 5 bases, V lost 0 bases, and 15 bases had no gene match. CDR1 and CDR2 (germline): MNHNS, SASEGT. The CDR3 DNA follows: TGTGCCAGCAGTGAAGCGCGAAGATTAAAGGACAGGGCACACGAGCAGTACTTC. This codes for CASSEARRLKDRAHEQYF.

This clone was seen a few times. The rearrangement links TRBV6-5 to TRBJ1-2; possible D gene TRBD1, 5 bases. V lost 5 bases and J 2 bases, leaving 9 bases between the germline ends. Per the germline V gene, CDR1 is MNHEY and CDR2 is SVGAGI. This CDR3 is 13 amino acids long. In DNA, the CDR3 is TGTGCCAGCAGTCGTGCAGGGAACTATGGCTACACCTTC. Amino acid sequence: CASSRAGNYGYTF.